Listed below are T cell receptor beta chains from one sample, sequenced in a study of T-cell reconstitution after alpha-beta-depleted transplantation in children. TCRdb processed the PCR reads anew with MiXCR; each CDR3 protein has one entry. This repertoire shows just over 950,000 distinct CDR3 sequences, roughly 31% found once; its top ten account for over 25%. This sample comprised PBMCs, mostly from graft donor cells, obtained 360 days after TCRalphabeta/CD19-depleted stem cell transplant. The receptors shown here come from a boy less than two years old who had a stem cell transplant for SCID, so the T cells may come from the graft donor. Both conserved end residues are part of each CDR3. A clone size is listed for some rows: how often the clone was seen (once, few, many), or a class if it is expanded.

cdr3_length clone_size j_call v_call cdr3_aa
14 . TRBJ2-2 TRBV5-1 CASSLAIGPGELFF
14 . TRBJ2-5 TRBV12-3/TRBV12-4 CASAPFRYQETQYF
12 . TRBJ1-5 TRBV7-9 CASSQDSRPQHF
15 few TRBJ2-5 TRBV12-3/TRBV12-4 CASSLEAGLRETQYF
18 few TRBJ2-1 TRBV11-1 CASSLGFGRGDLLSEQFF
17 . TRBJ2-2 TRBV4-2 CASSQSGLAGGTGELFF
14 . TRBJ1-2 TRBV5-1 CASSSGQGPDGYTF
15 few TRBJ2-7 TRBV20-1 CSAIRLVTGLYEQYF
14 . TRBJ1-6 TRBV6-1 CASRWDRTNSPLHF
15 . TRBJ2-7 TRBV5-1 CASSQDDRVRDEQYF
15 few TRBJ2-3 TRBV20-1 CSARGRAGHTDTQYF
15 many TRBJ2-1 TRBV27 CASSSEPRRPNEQFF
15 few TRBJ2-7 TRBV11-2 CASSWGGAPQGEQYF
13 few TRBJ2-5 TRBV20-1 CSAAGTNQETQYF
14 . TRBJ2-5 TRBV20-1 CSARDWLSEETQYF
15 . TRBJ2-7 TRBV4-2 CASGLGLAVSYEQYF
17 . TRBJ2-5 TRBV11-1 CASSLEGRTGMKETQYF
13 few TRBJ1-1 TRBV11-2 CASSSGGHTEAFF
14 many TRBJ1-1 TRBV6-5 CASSYSDRGTEAFF
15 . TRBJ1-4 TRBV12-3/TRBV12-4 CASSPSRAYNEKLFF
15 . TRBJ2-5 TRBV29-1 CSVAPDGVGLGTQYF
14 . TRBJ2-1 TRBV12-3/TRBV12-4 CASNPGRVGNEQFF
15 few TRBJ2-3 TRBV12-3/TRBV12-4 CASSFLSSSTDTQYF
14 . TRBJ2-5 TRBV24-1 CATSFPPDKETQYF
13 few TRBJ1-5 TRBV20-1 CSAREGADQPQHF
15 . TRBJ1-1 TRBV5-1 CASRRTPEMNTEAFF
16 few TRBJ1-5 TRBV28 CASSQAGQGANQPQHF
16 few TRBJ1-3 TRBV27 CASSLSGRGFGNTIYF
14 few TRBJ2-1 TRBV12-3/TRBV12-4 CASSLGRGQNEQFF
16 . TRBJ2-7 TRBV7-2 CASSSGRLAFSYEQYF
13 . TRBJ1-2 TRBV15 CATSGDRAWGYTF
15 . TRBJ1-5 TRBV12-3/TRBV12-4 CASSTLARGNQPQHF
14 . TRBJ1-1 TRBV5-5 CASSLGPQDTEAFF
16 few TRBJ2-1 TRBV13 CASSLGTRGSYNEQFF
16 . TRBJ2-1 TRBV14 CASSQVSGDLYNEQFF
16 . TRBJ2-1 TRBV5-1 CASSLARASSYNEQFF